The present entry profiles one T cell receptor (beta chain) with its context. The antigen remains undetermined. The germline gives CDR1 LGHNT, CDR2 FRNRAP. V lost 6 bases, J lost 5 bases, and 13 bases lay in between. The CDR3 totals 14 residues. This specimen comes from a study of Ad26.COV2.S vaccination and SARS-CoV-2 variants. Study details: Donor joined the COV1001 Ad26.COV2.S trial arm. Doses of Ad26.COV2.S were injected into muscle once or twice, 56 days apart. Study results and limitations: People who got the vaccine had more spike-specific TCR breadth than people who got placebo.

Sequenced by immunoSEQ multiplex PCR; TCRdb stores in-frame clones only, minus some. This sample has fewer than 400,000 clones, with 90% found just once. Treatment of the sample: around 19 received Ad26.COV2.S at low or high dose, single or two shots; 5 received placebo; per-sample allocation not given. The investigators took samples on day 63 after the first vaccine or placebo injection. Participants' vaccine, an Ad26 vector, delivered Wuhan-strain SARS-CoV-2 spike. The gene calls are TRBV12-5 and TRBJ1-4, with D possibly matching TRBD1 (6 bases). The specimen comprised peripheral blood, sampled in a trial of Ad26.COV2.S vaccine versus placebo. The clonotype comes from a person between 18 and 65 years old who received the Ad26.COV2.S COVID-19 vaccine or a placebo. This chain's CDR3 is CASGPPGTNEKLFF. CDR3 nucleotides: TGTGCTAGTGGCCCACCCGGGACAAATGAAAAACTGTTTTTT.